This T cell receptor (beta chain) was profiled in a study of brain T cells in children with intractable seizures. In germline, CDR1 is DFQATT, CDR2 SNEGSKA (reference sequence). Between the trimmed V and J ends, which lost 3 bases and 6 bases, there was a span of 5 bases. The CDR3 loop spans 11 amino acids. This clone showed up just once. The sample holds other DNA sequences that translate to the same CDR3. Libraries were prepared by immunoSEQ multiplex PCR; TCRdb keeps only in-frame clonotypes and omits some of them. The table lists just under 65,000 clones, about 96% of them singletons. This chain connects TRBV20-1 to TRBJ2-2; D gene unclear. The specimen was peripheral blood, collected at surgery. This clonotype was sampled from a boy in the first two years of life with focal cortical dysplasia and intractable seizures. CDR3 loop: CSARDSGELFF. In DNA form, the CDR3 reads TGCAGTGCTAGGGATTCCGGGGAGCTGTTTTTT.